A single sample is the source of the 32 T cell receptor beta chains below, sequenced in a study of blood T cell repertoires in COVID-19. TCRdb keeps only in-frame clones here, not all; method: immunoSEQ multiplex PCR. The table lists fewer than 20,000 clones, approximately 88% of them singletons, with roughly 8% in the top ten. Source material: peripheral blood. These receptors came from a human donor in a cohort sampled during active COVID-19. The donor label of this sample is uncertain.

V gene TRBV28 combines with J gene TRBJ2-5; TRBD1 might be the D (6 bases). Per germline, CDR1 MDHEN and CDR2 SYDVKM. The length of the CDR3 is 14 residues. V lost 4 bases, J lost 5 bases, and 14 bases lay in between. The CDR3 nucleotides are TGTGCCAGCAGTTCCCCGGTGAGGGGGGAGACCCAGTACTTC. This translates into CASSSPVRGETQYF.

This clone was observed a single time. The genes are TRBV5-1 and TRBJ2-7, with 9 bases identical to TRBD1. Germline CDR1 is SGHRS and CDR2 is YFSETQ. Trimming removed 4 bases from V and 0 bases from J; junction bases left unmatched: 5. The CDR3 spans 15 residues. The CDR3 region has the DNA TGCGCCAGCAGCCTTGGGGGACAGGGCTCCTACGAGCAGTACTTC. Protein: CASSLGGQGSYEQYF.

The V and J genes are TRBV11-1 and TRBJ1-1; tentatively, D is TRBD1 (5 bases). The CDR3 sequence is 12 residues long. CDR1 and CDR2 from the germline V gene are SGHAT and FQDESV (reference sequence). The V end was cut by 7 bases, the J end by 4 bases, with 10 bases between. The CDR3 protein is CASKNGGTEAFF. In DNA form, the CDR3 reads TGTGCCAGCAAGAACGGGGGCACTGAAGCTTTCTTT.

The V call is TRBV6-6, the J call TRBJ2-7; TRBD1 matches 7 bases. Unmatched junction bases numbered 9, after V lost 6 bases and J lost 4 bases. Germline lookup yields CDR1 MNHNY and CDR2 SVGAGI (reference sequence). This CDR3 comprises 14 residues. The CDR3 DNA is TGTGCCAGCAGGACAGCTACAGGGGAGTACGAGCAGTACTTC. Protein product: CASRTATGEYEQYF.

This rearrangement joins TRBV14 to TRBJ2-7, with 11 bases that match TRBD2. Germline CDR1 reads SGHDN; CDR2 reads FVKESK. V lost 4 bases, J lost 1 base, and 12 bases stayed unmatched. This CDR3 spans 18 amino acids. CDR3 nucleotide sequence: TGTGCCAGCAGCCTTAGAGCCACTACTAGCGGGGGTTCCTACGAGCAGTACTTC. Amino acids: CASSLRATTSGGSYEQYF.

This clone has only a few counts. The chain has TRBV5-5 and TRBJ2-7; 10 nucleotides match TRBD1. The V gene end was trimmed by 0 bases and the J gene end by 7 bases; junction bases not matched to a gene: 7. Germline V gene sequence: CDR1 SGHKS, CDR2 YYEKEE (reference sequence). The CDR3 is made up of 15 amino acids. CDR3 sequence (DNA): TGTGCCAGCAGCTTGGTTAGGGGGACAGGGGCAGAGCAGTACTTC. As protein: CASSLVRGTGAEQYF.

The chain links TRBV20-1 to TRBJ2-7; D possibly corresponds to TRBD2 (6 bases). The CDR3 totals 11 residues. The germline V gene encodes CDR1 DFQATT and CDR2 SNEGSKA (reference sequence). Trimming cost V 3 bases and J 7 bases, with 10 bases left between them. The CDR3 is CSASGSREQYF. CDR3 DNA: TGCAGTGCTAGCGGGAGTAGGGAGCAGTACTTC.

The chain carries TRBV24-1 and TRBJ1-5; D is perhaps TRBD1 (6 bases). Trimming removed 3 bases from V and 1 base from J, with 12 bases in between. The CDR3 has 16 residues. CDR1 is KGHDR, CDR2 SFDVKD, per germline. The CDR3 is CATSDQGTKSNQPQHF. The DNA of the CDR3 is TGTGCCACCAGTGATCAGGGGACAAAGAGCAATCAGCCCCAGCATTTT.

The chain uses TRBV19 and TRBJ1-2; 10 bases match TRBD1. The trim removed 6 bases at V and 5 bases at J, leaving 6 bases unmatched. The CDR3 has 14 residues. Germline loops: CDR1 LNHDA, CDR2 SQIVND (reference sequence). The DNA of the CDR3 is TGTGCCAGTAGAGGGACAGGGGATATTTATGGCTACACCTTC. This translates into CASRGTGDIYGYTF.

The chain employs TRBV5-6 and TRBJ2-1; possible D gene TRBD2, 5 bases. Germline CDR1 and CDR2: SGHDT and YYEEEE. This CDR3 contains 16 residues. Trimming took 1 base from V and 5 from J, leaving 16 bases between them. The CDR3, as DNA: TGTGCCAGCAGCTTGATTGGACGGGAACGGGACAATGAGCAGTTCTTC. Translating gives CASSLIGRERDNEQFF.

V and J are TRBV6-5 and TRBJ2-5; 7 nucleotides match TRBD1. The CDR3 runs 15 residues. Trimming took 6 bases from V and 4 from J; bases not matched to a gene: 11. Per the germline V gene, CDR1 is MNHEY and CDR2 is SVGAGI. CDR3 sequence: CASRSGGSMRETQYF. For the CDR3, the DNA is TGTGCCAGCAGGTCAGGGGGAAGTATGAGAGAGACCCAGTACTTC.

The rearrangement joins TRBV10-2 to TRBJ2-3; tentative D call: TRBD1 (6 bases). Trimming stripped 6 bases from V and 4 bases from J, with 14 bases between. Germline V lookup: CDR1 WSHSY, CDR2 SAAADI. The CDR3 spans 14 residues. Written as DNA, the CDR3 is TGCGCCAGCAGCACAGGGAATGGGGCAGATACGCAGTATTTT. Protein sequence: CASSTGNGADTQYF.

V gene TRBV27 combines with J gene TRBJ2-1, with 9 bases aligning to TRBD1. The J segment lost 9 bases and the V segment lost 5 bases, leaving 11 bases of the junction unmatched. Germline loops: CDR1 MNHEY, CDR2 SMNVEV (reference sequence). The CDR3 length is 15 residues. Here the CDR3 DNA reads TGTGCCAGCAGTCAACAGGGGGCGGACTACGGTGAGCAGTTCTTC. Translation: CASSQQGADYGEQFF.

The gene calls are TRBV5-6 and TRBJ2-1, with 10 bases aligning to TRBD2. Germline values: CDR1 SGHDT, CDR2 YYEEEE. The CDR3 loop spans 16 amino acids. V lost 0 bases and J lost 4; bases outside the gene matches: 4. CDR3 in amino acids: CASSLGLAGDYNEQFF. For the CDR3, the DNA is TGTGCCAGCAGCTTGGGACTAGCGGGTGATTACAATGAGCAGTTCTTC.

About this clone: Sequence at one end of the junction differs from germline and may be a read error. The gene calls are TRBV7-7 and TRBJ1-1; 9 bases agree with TRBD1. The CDR3 covers 15 residues. Germline CDR1 SSHAT, CDR2 FNYEAQ (reference sequence). The CDR3 sequence is CASSLAAQGAPEAFF. As DNA, the CDR3 is TGTGCTAGCAGCTTAGCCGCACAGGGGGCCCCTGAAGCTTTCTTT.

V gene TRBV4-1 combines with J gene TRBJ1-3, with 9 bases matching TRBD1. The CDR3 runs to 16 residues. Germline CDR1 and CDR2: MGHRA and YSYEKL. V dropped 3 bases and J dropped 4; count of bases not matched to a gene: 7. This chain's CDR3 is CASSQPGQGPGNTIYF. CDR3 DNA sequence: TGCGCCAGCAGCCAGCCCGGACAGGGGCCAGGAAACACCATATATTTT.

The chain joins TRBV7-2 to TRBJ2-3; 13 positions match TRBD2. Germline V lookup: CDR1 SGHTA, CDR2 FQGNSA. The CDR3 has 16 amino acids. The V gene end was trimmed by 4 bases and the J gene end by 6 bases; junction bases not matched to a gene: 7. The CDR3 spells CASSSGLAGWRDTQYF. The CDR3 region has the DNA TGTGCCAGCAGCTCGGGACTAGCGGGATGGAGGGATACGCAGTATTTT.

This chain uses TRBV11-2 with TRBJ2-7; tentative D call: TRBD2 (7 bases). Germline assignment: CDR1 SGHAT and CDR2 FQNNGV. The CDR3 spans 18 residues. V was trimmed by 0 bases and J by 4 bases, leaving 22 bases between them. CDR3 sequence: CASSLDHLGGARKYEQYF. The DNA for the CDR3 is TGTGCCAGCAGCTTAGATCATTTGGGGGGGGCGCGGAAATACGAGCAGTACTTC.

V usage is TRBV10-1 and J usage is TRBJ2-3; 7 positions agree with TRBD2. With 6 bases clipped from V and 1 base from J, the junction kept 7 bases outside the gene matches. Per germline, CDR1 WNHNN and CDR2 SYGVQD (reference sequence). The CDR3 is 15 amino acids. The CDR3 DNA is TGCGCCAGCAGCCGGCGGGCGGGAGGCACAGATACGCAGTATTTT. This encodes CASSRRAGGTDTQYF.

DNA for the CDR3: TGCGCCAGCAGCTTGCAGGGACTTGGCACAGATACGCAGTATTTT. It encodes CASSLQGLGTDTQYF. The chain employs TRBV5-1 and TRBJ2-3; TRBD2 is a possible D gene (6 bases). V lost 1 base and J lost 1, with 10 bases in between. This CDR3 has 15 amino acids. CDR1 is SGHRS, CDR2 YFSETQ, per germline.

The chain uses TRBV19 and TRBJ1-6, with 8 bases that match TRBD1. Germline CDR1 is LNHDA and CDR2 is SQIVND (reference sequence). Trimming took 5 bases from V and 11 from J; bases not matched to a gene: 8. The CDR3 is 14 amino acids. The CDR3 region has the DNA TGTGCCAGTAGTGGGAGCGACAGGGGTACACCCCTCCACTTT. Amino acid sequence: CASSGSDRGTPLHF.

This clone was picked up one time. This chain connects TRBV19 to TRBJ1-2, with TRBD1 identical over 11 bases. The V gene end was trimmed by 7 bases and the J gene end by 7 bases; junction bases not matched to a gene: 8. The CDR3 runs 14 residues. In germline, CDR1 is LNHDA, CDR2 SQIVND (reference sequence). The DNA of the CDR3 is TGTGCCAGTAATAGGGACAGGGGGTTAGGTGGCTACACCTTC. Its translation is CASNRDRGLGGYTF.

The chain joins TRBV5-1 to TRBJ1-2; 7 bases align to TRBD1. There are 15 residues in the CDR3. Germline assignment: CDR1 SGHRS and CDR2 YFSETQ. J lost 6 bases, V lost 0 bases, and 8 bases had no gene match. CDR3 residues: CASSLGTGLSDGYTF. CDR3 coding DNA: TGCGCCAGCAGCTTGGGGACAGGTCTAAGTGATGGCTACACCTTC. Complete variable domain (other parts from reference TRBV5-1 and TRBJ1-2): KAGVTQTPRYLIKTRGQQVTLSCSPISGHRSVSWYQQTPGQGLQFLFEYFSETQRNKGNFPGRFSGRQFSNSRSEMNVSTLELGDSALYLCASSLGTGLSDGYTFGSGTRLTVV.

CDR3 residues: CASSLVQGTPREQYF. CDR3 nucleotide sequence: TGTGCCAGCAGCTTGGTTCAGGGCACTCCCCGCGAGCAGTACTTC. This chain connects TRBV5-4 to TRBJ2-7; D might be TRBD1 (5 bases). There are 15 residues in the CDR3. From germline, CDR1 is SGHNT and CDR2 YYREEE (reference sequence). The ends were cut back, 0 bases at V and 6 bases at J, with 16 bases in the middle.

The chain is built from TRBV7-2 and TRBJ2-3, with unresolved D. Trimming left V 2 bases short and J 2 bases short, with 11 bases between. This CDR3 contains 15 residues. Germline V gene sequence: CDR1 SGHTA, CDR2 FQGNSA. CDR3 loop: CASSLLSSHTDTQYF. CDR3 nucleotides: TGTGCCAGCAGCTTATTGAGTAGTCACACAGATACGCAGTATTTT.

This clone was counted a single time. This chain links TRBV9 with TRBJ2-5; 7 bases fit TRBD1. CDR3 length equals 15 residues. CDR1 and CDR2 (germline): SGDLS, YYNGEE. Trimming took 0 bases from V and 4 from J; bases not matched to a gene: 6. CDR3 sequence: CASSVERGRAETQYF. The CDR3 DNA sequence: TGTGCCAGCAGCGTAGAGAGGGGGCGAGCAGAGACCCAGTACTTC.

This clone was found once. The chain joins TRBV20-1 to TRBJ2-1; 13 bases line up with TRBD2. Germline V lookup: CDR1 DFQATT, CDR2 SNEGSKA (reference sequence). The CDR3 length is 18 residues. The V segment lost 3 bases and the J segment 6 bases; nucleotides outside the gene matches: 14. CDR3 in DNA: TGCAGTGCTAGTGGGGGACTAGCGGGACGTACAGGTCGCAATGAGCAGTTCTTC. Its protein is CSASGGLAGRTGRNEQFF.

J is TRBJ2-4 and V is TRBV15, with D tentatively TRBD1 (6 bases). CDR1 is LNHNV, CDR2 YYDKDF, per germline (reference sequence). V was pared by 0 bases and J by 2 bases, with 11 bases between. The CDR3 contains 16 residues. CDR3 residues: CATSRDLGGTKNIQYF. The DNA of the CDR3 is TGTGCCACCAGCAGAGATCTAGGGGGAACCAAAAACATTCAGTACTTC. The full variable domain, rest sourced from reference TRBV15 and TRBJ2-4, is DAMVIQNPRYQVTQFGKPVTLSCSQTLNHNVMYWYQQKSSQAPKLLFHYYDKDFNNEADTPDNFQSRRPNTSFCFLDIRSPGLGDTAMYLCATSRDLGGTKNIQYFGAGTRLSVL.

This sequence joins TRBV14 and TRBJ2-1; TRBD2 matches at 14 bases. Losses at the gene ends were 6 bases for V and 8 bases for J; bases not matched to a gene: 9. The CDR3 covers 16 residues. Germline V gene data show CDR1 as SGHDN and CDR2 as FVKESK. The CDR3 sequence is CASSLRTSGRFYEQFF. DNA for the CDR3: TGTGCCAGCAGTCTCCGGACTAGCGGGAGGTTCTATGAGCAGTTCTTC.

The chain carries TRBV6-5 and TRBJ1-2; no firm D call. V was pared by 7 bases and J by 4 bases, with 16 bases between. Germline values: CDR1 MNHEY, CDR2 SVGAGI. The CDR3 length is 14 residues. The DNA of the CDR3 is TGTGCCAGCAAAAGACTATCGGATAGCTATGGCTACACCTTC. Amino acid sequence: CASKRLSDSYGYTF.

The chain joins TRBV7-6 to TRBJ2-1; 10 bases align to TRBD2. V lost 1 base and J lost 9; bases outside the gene matches: 15. CDR1 and CDR2 (germline): SGHVS, FNYEAQ. The CDR3 length is 18 residues. The CDR3: CASSLVGAGGLPAGEQFF. The CDR3, as DNA: TGTGCCAGCAGCTTAGTGGGAGCGGGAGGGCTACCCGCGGGTGAGCAGTTCTTC.

The chain uses TRBV9 and TRBJ1-3; 8 nucleotides align to TRBD1. CDR1 and CDR2 (germline): SGDLS, YYNGEE. V dropped 4 bases and J dropped 0; count of bases not matched to a gene: 9. The CDR3 has 17 residues. CDR3: CASSPRDRSHSGNTIYF. DNA of the CDR3: TGTGCCAGCAGCCCCCGGGACAGGTCCCACTCTGGAAACACCATATATTTT.